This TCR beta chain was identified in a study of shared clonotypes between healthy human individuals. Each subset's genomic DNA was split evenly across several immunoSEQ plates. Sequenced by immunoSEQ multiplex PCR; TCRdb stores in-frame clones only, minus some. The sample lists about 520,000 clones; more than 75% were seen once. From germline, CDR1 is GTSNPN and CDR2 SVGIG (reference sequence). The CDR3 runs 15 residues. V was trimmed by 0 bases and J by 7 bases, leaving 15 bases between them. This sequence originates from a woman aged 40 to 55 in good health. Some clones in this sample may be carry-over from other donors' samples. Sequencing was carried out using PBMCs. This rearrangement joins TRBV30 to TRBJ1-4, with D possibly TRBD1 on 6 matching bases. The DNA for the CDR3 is TGTGCCTGGAGTGTGCGGGGGCAGGGTGGTGAAAAACTGTTTTTT. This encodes CAWSVRGQGGEKLFF.